This section outlines one T cell receptor (beta chain) sequence together with its context. Assay: immunoSEQ multiplex PCR; the TCRdb copy retains only in-frame clones and omits some. The repertoire holds approximately 120,000 clones, with 75% to 90% as singletons. Recovered status applied to Cohort 3 donors who had two consecutive negative PCRs. It also applied to those with clearance or with symptom resolution. The record originates from a study of blood T cell repertoires in COVID-19. Study-wide context: Samples came from the United States, Italy and Spain, spanning acute and convalescent COVID-19.

The ends lost 7 bases at V and 5 bases at J; junction bases unmatched: 8. CDR1 and CDR2 from the germline V gene are SQVTM and ANQGSEA. CDR3 length equals 13 residues. The chain couples TRBV29-1 to TRBJ1-1, with 9 bases lining up with TRBD1. The source of this sequence is a man younger than 45 who had recovered from COVID-19. The specimen was PBMCs or T cells enriched from blood (not recorded which). CDR3 residues: CSAYRQGGTEAFF. The CDR3 coding sequence is TGCAGCGCCTACCGACAGGGGGGGACTGAAGCTTTCTTT.